This paragraph covers one TCR beta chain sequence. The antigen is not known. This specimen comes from a study of post-analysis software for immune sequencing data. Prepared libraries of TCR beta cDNA carried unique molecular identifiers. TCRdb ran MiXCR on the PCR reads and lists one entry per CDR3 protein. The sample has under 900,000 distinct CDR3 sequences, roughly 58% seen once; the top ten hold around 4.5%. The germline CDR1 and CDR2 sequences are SGHDN and FVKESK. This CDR3 has 15 amino acids. Trimming shortened V by 0 bases and J by 4 bases, and 13 bases separated the two germline ends. Study-wide points: Controls had lower frequencies than patients of about 5 TRBV segments, which included TRBV5-6, TRBV5-1 and TRBV20-1.

The source material was blood. The chain combines TRBV14 with TRBJ2-7; no clear D. This receptor was identified in a girl under 18 with multiple sclerosis. CDR3 bases: TGTGCCAGCAGCCAAGATATGTCCAGTGATTACGAGCAGTACTTC. Translated: CASSQDMSSDYEQYF. Drawing the rest from reference TRBV14 and TRBJ2-7, the complete variable domain is EAGVTQFPSHSVIEKGQTVTLRCDPISGHDNLYWYRRVMGKEIKFLLHFVKESKQDESGMPNNRFLAERTGGTYSTLKVQPAELEDSGVYFCASSQDMSSDYEQYFGPGTRLTVT.